This TCR beta chain is from a study of human T cells and chemical hapten exposure. Overall study: All through the roughly 25-week study, the scalp of each patient received diphenylcyclopropenone doses weekly.

In the original workflow: A per-sample median of around 100,000 TCRs was observed, with a range of roughly 20,000 to 690,600. TCRdb reprocessed the RACE reads via MiXCR and lists one record per CDR3 protein. TCRdb, not the authors, supplied the V and J calls. The sample lists about 110,000 distinct CDR3 sequences, around 10% occurring once. This clonotype appeared a few times. Germline loops: CDR1 ENHRY, CDR2 SYGVKD. The length of the CDR3 is 16 residues. Trimming took 4 bases from V and 8 from J, leaving 20 bases between them. Stated time point: patch test 1, 2 weeks after DPC sensitization. Stated treatment: therapeutic diphenylcyclopropenone sensitization with weekly scalp DPC.

This clonotype was obtained from a woman aged 40 to 49 with alopecia areata. Some clones in this sample may be carry-over from other donors' samples. Sample: whole blood, taken in connection with sensitization to the hapten diphenylcyclopropenone (DPC). The V and J genes are TRBV10-3 and TRBJ1-4, with D possibly matching TRBD1 (6 bases). Here the CDR3 DNA reads TGTGCCATCAGTGCGAACCGTGGCAGGGGAGACGAAAAACTGTTTTTT. The encoded protein is CAISANRGRGDEKLFF.